The 27 T cell receptor beta chains below come from one sample, sequenced in a study of blood T cell repertoires in COVID-19. The assay was immunoSEQ multiplex PCR, and TCRdb's table has in-frame clones only and misses some. Of just over 95,000 clones listed, about 80% are singletons. Sequenced input: peripheral blood. Receptors originate from an elderly man with acute or convalescent COVID-19.

The V gene is TRBV2, the J gene TRBJ1-5; D is perhaps TRBD1 (5 bases). CDR1 is SNHLY, CDR2 FYNNEI, per germline. The ends were cut back, 6 bases at V and 3 bases at J, with 9 bases in the middle. The CDR3 is made up of 13 amino acids. CDR3 region: CASSQGYNQPQHF. As DNA, the CDR3 is TGTGCCAGCAGCCAGGGCTACAATCAGCCCCAGCATTTT.

The chain uses TRBV5-1 and TRBJ2-3; 10 nucleotides line up with TRBD2. Germline trimming cut 0 bases from V and 2 bases from J; bases unmatched to any gene: 3. The CDR3 loop spans 16 amino acids. CDR1 and CDR2 from the germline V gene are SGHRS and YFSETQ. The CDR3 spells CASSLELAGNTDTQYF. In DNA form, the CDR3 reads TGCGCCAGCAGCTTGGAACTAGCGGGGAACACAGATACGCAGTATTTT.

This clone showed up just a few times. V is TRBV10-2 and J is TRBJ2-7; 11 positions agree with TRBD2. This CDR3 contains 17 residues. V was clipped by 6 bases and J by 3 bases; unmatched bases: 13. In germline, CDR1 is WSHSY, CDR2 SAAADI. CDR3 nucleotide sequence: TGCGCCAGCAGCCATTTCGGGGGACTAGCGGCGAACTACGAGCAGTACTTC. Protein sequence: CASSHFGGLAANYEQYF.

In its sample, this clone was seen a few times. V is TRBV11-2 and J is TRBJ1-6; 10 nucleotides match TRBD1. CDR1 is SGHAT, CDR2 FQNNGV, per germline. The CDR3 has 14 residues. V lost 3 bases to trimming and J lost 7 bases; unmatched junction nucleotides: 0. As DNA, the CDR3 is TGTGCCAGCAGCTTGGGACAGGGGAATTCACCCCTCCACTTT. Translation gives CASSLGQGNSPLHF.

V usage is TRBV24-1 and J usage is TRBJ2-2, with a tentative D call TRBD2 (7 bases). This CDR3 has 18 amino acids. The germline CDR1 and CDR2 sequences are KGHDR and SFDVKD. The V end lost 3 bases, the J end lost 5 bases, and 21 bases lay between the germline ends. The CDR3 reads CATSDTPGGGVRTGELFF. CDR3 sequence (DNA): TGTGCCACCAGTGATACCCCCGGAGGGGGGGTAAGAACCGGGGAGCTGTTTTTT.

The rearrangement uses TRBV9 and TRBJ2-1, with 11 bases that match TRBD2. Germline values: CDR1 SGDLS, CDR2 YYNGEE. V was clipped by 1 base and J by 5 bases; unmatched bases: 5. The CDR3 is made up of 16 amino acids. The CDR3 here is CASSVTIAGGNNEQFF. In DNA, the CDR3 is TGTGCCAGCAGCGTAACCATAGCGGGAGGGAACAATGAGCAGTTCTTC.

The chain links TRBV10-3 to TRBJ2-7; D not certain. The V gene's germline CDR1 is ENHRY and CDR2 SYGVKD. The V and J ends lost 2 bases and 0 bases respectively, with 8 bases between them. The CDR3 totals 14 residues. The CDR3 loop reads CAISEPSLSYEQYF. For the CDR3, the DNA is TGTGCCATCAGTGAGCCGTCACTCTCCTACGAGCAGTACTTC.

J is TRBJ1-6 and V is TRBV28; no clear D gene. The ends were cut back, 5 bases at V and 0 bases at J, with 11 bases in the middle. Per germline, CDR1 MDHEN and CDR2 SYDVKM. The length of the CDR3 is 16 residues. The CDR3, as DNA: TGTGCCAGCAGTGATGGCACCCTCTCCTATAATTCACCCCTCCACTTT. It encodes CASSDGTLSYNSPLHF.

The chain has TRBV5-1 and TRBJ1-4; no firm D call. CDR1 and CDR2 (germline): SGHRS, YFSETQ. The CDR3 has 18 amino acids. V was cut by 3 bases and J by 1 base, with 19 bases left in between. CDR3 nucleotides: TGCGCCAGCAGCTGGGCCTCAGTTGGGTATGGAACTAATGAAAAACTGTTTTTT. This translates into CASSWASVGYGTNEKLFF.

This clone was found a few times. CDR3 DNA sequence: TGTGCCAGCAGTCTGGTCAACAGTGCAACTAATGAAAAACTGTTTTTT. Translated: CASSLVNSATNEKLFF. The V call is TRBV11-2, the J call TRBJ1-4, with unresolved D. V was clipped by 6 bases and J by 0 bases, with 14 bases between them. CDR3 length equals 16 residues. Germline V gives CDR1 SGHAT, CDR2 FQNNGV.

This clone was seen a few times. The chain combines TRBV18 with TRBJ2-7, with 9 bases that match TRBD2. The V segment lost 3 bases and the J segment 5 bases; nucleotides outside the gene matches: 5. This CDR3 spans 14 amino acids. Germline V gives CDR1 KGHSH, CDR2 LQKENI. CDR3 sequence: CASSPGSGRNEQYF. The CDR3 DNA follows: TGTGCCAGCTCACCCGGAAGCGGGAGGAACGAGCAGTACTTC.

The genes are TRBV7-8 and TRBJ2-2, with TRBD2 matching 9 bases. The V gene's germline CDR1 is SGHVS and CDR2 FQNEAQ. The CDR3 runs to 19 residues. V was clipped by 4 bases and J by 0 bases; unmatched bases: 12. CDR3: CASSSVRLAGTTNTGELFF. CDR3 DNA sequence: TGTGCCAGCAGCTCTGTGAGGCTAGCGGGGACGACGAACACCGGGGAGCTGTTTTTT.

The V gene is TRBV6-5, the J gene TRBJ1-3; 9 bases agree with TRBD1. The CDR3 has 15 amino acids. With 6 bases clipped from V and 2 bases from J, the junction kept 5 bases outside the gene matches. Looked up from germline, CDR1 is MNHEY and CDR2 is SVGAGI. In DNA, the CDR3 is TGTGCCAGCAGGACAGACAGGGGGGCTGGAAACACCATATATTTT. This encodes CASRTDRGAGNTIYF.

The rearrangement uses TRBV7-9 and TRBJ1-1; 8 nucleotides agree with TRBD1. The CDR3 extends over 14 amino acids. Germline assignment: CDR1 SEHNR and CDR2 FQNEAQ (reference sequence). Losses at the gene ends were 7 bases for V and 0 bases for J; bases not matched to a gene: 4. The CDR3 DNA sequence: TGTGCCAGCACTCCGACAGGGGTGAACACTGAAGCTTTCTTT. Translating it yields CASTPTGVNTEAFF.

This chain connects TRBV18 to TRBJ2-5; no definite D call. Trimming took 3 bases from V and 2 from J, leaving 7 bases between them. This CDR3 comprises 13 residues. Germline V gene data show CDR1 as KGHSH and CDR2 as LQKENI. CDR3 sequence (DNA): TGTGCCAGCTCACCGTCACAGCAAGAGACCCAGTACTTC. It codes for CASSPSQQETQYF.

This chain links TRBV9 with TRBJ2-5, with 13 bases aligning to TRBD2. The CDR3 loop spans 17 amino acids. V lost 0 bases to trimming and J lost 4 bases; unmatched junction nucleotides: 6. Germline V lookup: CDR1 SGDLS, CDR2 YYNGEE. This CDR3 reads CASSVGPTSGRVETQYF. The CDR3 region has the DNA TGTGCCAGCAGCGTAGGCCCAACTAGCGGGAGGGTAGAGACCCAGTACTTC.

The rearrangement uses TRBV6-2 or TRBV6-3 and TRBJ2-7; a possible D gene is TRBD1 (5 bases). The germline V gene encodes CDR1 MNHEY and CDR2 SVGEGT. V was pared by 5 bases and J by 3 bases, with 8 bases between. The CDR3 runs to 12 residues. The CDR3 DNA is TGTGCCAGCAGTCGCCAGGGCTACGAGCAGTACTTC. It specifies CASSRQGYEQYF.

The chain employs TRBV28 and TRBJ2-2; TRBD1 aligns across 7 bases. The length of the CDR3 is 14 residues. The V gene's germline CDR1 is MDHEN and CDR2 SYDVKM. With 6 bases clipped from V and 5 bases from J, the junction kept 6 bases outside the gene matches. The CDR3 DNA is TGTGCCAGCAGGGAAACGACAGGGACCGGGGAGCTGTTTTTT. This gives the protein CASRETTGTGELFF.

This clone turned up a few times. This chain connects TRBV6-5 to TRBJ2-2; 7 bases align to TRBD1. J lost 2 bases, V lost 6 bases, and 6 bases had no gene match. Germline V gives CDR1 MNHEY, CDR2 SVGAGI. CDR3 length: 15 amino acids. The CDR3 DNA sequence: TGTGCCAGCAGGGGAACAGGGGCCAACACCGGGGAGCTGTTTTTT. It codes for CASRGTGANTGELFF.

The chain couples TRBV18 to TRBJ2-1, with 10 bases identical to TRBD1. This CDR3 is built from 16 residues. Germline assignment: CDR1 KGHSH and CDR2 LQKENI. With V trimmed by 2 bases and J by 9 bases, 10 bases remained unmatched. The CDR3 reads CASSPFLGQGVGEQFF. Written as DNA, the CDR3 is TGTGCCAGCTCACCATTCTTAGGACAGGGGGTAGGTGAGCAGTTCTTC.

This clone was detected only once. CDR3 in DNA: TGTGCCAGCTCCCAGGGTAGGGCTCTCGAGCAGTACTTC. This gives the protein CASSQGRALEQYF. V is TRBV18 and J is TRBJ2-7; D is possibly TRBD1 (5 bases). This CDR3 comprises 13 residues. Germline V CDR1 and CDR2: KGHSH, LQKENI. Trimming cost V 6 bases and J 6 bases, with 15 bases left between them.

This chain uses TRBV15 with TRBJ1-4; 11 nucleotides agree with TRBD1. CDR1 and CDR2 from the germline V gene are LNHNV and YYDKDF (reference sequence). V shed 10 bases, J shed 6 bases, and the junction held 7 bases outside the gene matches. The CDR3 contains 14 residues. CDR3 sequence: CAITPGQGDEKLFF. The CDR3 coding sequence is TGTGCCATCACTCCGGGACAGGGGGATGAAAAACTGTTTTTT.

This clone appeared a single time. This chain connects TRBV15 to TRBJ2-7; no reliable D call. V was shortened by 0 bases and J by 4 bases, with 7 bases between the two germline ends. Germline V CDR1 and CDR2: LNHNV, YYDKDF (reference sequence). This CDR3 has 13 amino acids. In nucleotides, the CDR3 is TGTGCCACCAGCAGAGATAGAGGATACGAGCAGTACTTC. Translated: CATSRDRGYEQYF.

This clone occurred a few times. The V gene is TRBV9, the J gene TRBJ2-4; possibly TRBD1 for D (6 bases). Germline CDR1 SGDLS, CDR2 YYNGEE. The CDR3 consists of 17 residues. Deletions cut 2 bases from V and 2 bases from J, with 17 bases between. DNA for the CDR3: TGTGCCAGCAGCGTGGATCCCTCCGGGACAACCAAAAACATTCAGTACTTC. It is translated as CASSVDPSGTTKNIQYF.

The chain carries TRBV3-1 (or the pseudogene TRBV3-2) and TRBJ1-4; 9 nucleotides line up with TRBD1. Germline trimming cut 4 bases from V and 7 bases from J; bases unmatched to any gene: 7. The length of the CDR3 is 15 residues. Germline CDR1 and CDR2: LGHDT and YNNKEL (reference sequence). The CDR3 DNA reads as TGTGCCAGCAGCCCCTCCGGGACAGGGCCTGAAAAACTGTTTTTT. The encoded protein is CASSPSGTGPEKLFF.

The chain is built from TRBV19 and TRBJ1-5, with TRBD1 matching over 7 bases. CDR3 size: 15 residues. V lost 4 bases and J lost 9; bases outside the gene matches: 12. Looked up from germline, CDR1 is LNHDA and CDR2 is SQIVND (reference sequence). The CDR3: CASSNRQGPERPQHF. The CDR3 DNA sequence: TGTGCCAGTAGTAATCGACAGGGACCGGAGCGGCCCCAGCATTTT.

This chain uses TRBV27 with TRBJ2-6; D gene unclear. Germline-derived CDR1 and CDR2 are MNHEY and SMNVEV (reference sequence). This CDR3 region has 14 residues. V gave up 8 bases and J gave up 4 bases, with 12 bases separating them. DNA for the CDR3: TGTGCCAGCGGAGTAACGGCAGGGGCCAACGTCCTGACTTTC. Its protein is CASGVTAGANVLTF. Drawing the rest from reference TRBV27 and TRBJ2-6, the complete variable domain is EAQVTQNPRYLITVTGKKLTVTCSQNMNHEYMSWYRQDPGLGLRQIYYSMNVEVTDKGDVPEGYKVSRKEKRNFPLILESPSPNQTSLYFCASGVTAGANVLTFGAGSRLTVL.